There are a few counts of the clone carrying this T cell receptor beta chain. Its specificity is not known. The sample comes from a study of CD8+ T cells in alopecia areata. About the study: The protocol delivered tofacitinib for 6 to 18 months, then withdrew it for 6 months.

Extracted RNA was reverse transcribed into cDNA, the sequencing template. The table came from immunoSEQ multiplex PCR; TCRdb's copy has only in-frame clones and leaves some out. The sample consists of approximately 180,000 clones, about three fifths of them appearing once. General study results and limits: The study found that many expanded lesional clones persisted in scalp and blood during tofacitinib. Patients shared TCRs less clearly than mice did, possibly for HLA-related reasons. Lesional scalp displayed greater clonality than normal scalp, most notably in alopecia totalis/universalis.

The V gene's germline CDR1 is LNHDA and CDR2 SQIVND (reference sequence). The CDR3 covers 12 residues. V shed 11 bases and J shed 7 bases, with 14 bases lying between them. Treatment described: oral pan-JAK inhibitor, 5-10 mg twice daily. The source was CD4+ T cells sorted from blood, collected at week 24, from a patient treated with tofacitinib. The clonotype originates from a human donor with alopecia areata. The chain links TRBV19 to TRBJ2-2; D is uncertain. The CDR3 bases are TGTGCCTCGAAATTAGTCGGCGGGGAGCTGTTTTTT. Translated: CASKLVGGELFF.